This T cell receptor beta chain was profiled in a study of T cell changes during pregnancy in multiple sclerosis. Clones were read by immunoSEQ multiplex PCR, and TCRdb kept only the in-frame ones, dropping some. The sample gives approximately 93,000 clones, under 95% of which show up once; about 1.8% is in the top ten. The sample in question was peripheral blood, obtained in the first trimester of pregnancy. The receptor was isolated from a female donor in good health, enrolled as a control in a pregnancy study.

CDR3 sequence (DNA): TGTGCCAGCAGCGGGGACAATCCTGGAAACACCATATATTTT. Translation: CASSGDNPGNTIYF. The genes are TRBV2 and TRBJ1-3, with D perhaps matching TRBD1 (6 bases). The V end lost 6 bases, the J end lost 2 bases, and 11 bases lay between the germline ends. CDR3 length: 14 residues. Germline CDR1 SNHLY, CDR2 FYNNEI.